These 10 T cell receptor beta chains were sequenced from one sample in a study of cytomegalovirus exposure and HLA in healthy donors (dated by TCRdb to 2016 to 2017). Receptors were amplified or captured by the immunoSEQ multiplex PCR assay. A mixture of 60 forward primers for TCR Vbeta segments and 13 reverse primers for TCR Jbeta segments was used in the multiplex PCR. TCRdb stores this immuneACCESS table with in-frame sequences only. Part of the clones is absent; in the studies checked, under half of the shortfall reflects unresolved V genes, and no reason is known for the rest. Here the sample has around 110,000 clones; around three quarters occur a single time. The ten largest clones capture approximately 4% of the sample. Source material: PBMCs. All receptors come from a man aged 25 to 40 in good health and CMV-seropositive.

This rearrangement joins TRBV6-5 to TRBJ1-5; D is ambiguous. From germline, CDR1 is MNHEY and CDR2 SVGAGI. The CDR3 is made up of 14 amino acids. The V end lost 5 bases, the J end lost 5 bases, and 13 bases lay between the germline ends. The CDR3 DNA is TGTGCCAGCAGTCGACCGGGGTCCGATCAGCCCCAGCATTTT. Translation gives CASSRPGSDQPQHF.

CDR3 nucleotide sequence: TGTGCCAGCAGCGAGACCGGGACAGGGGGGTTGACTGAAGCTTTCTTT. Amino acids: CASSETGTGGLTEAFF. This rearrangement joins TRBV13 to TRBJ1-1; the match to TRBD1 covers 11 bases. The CDR3 loop spans 16 amino acids. Germline V CDR1 and CDR2: PRHDT, FYEKMQ (reference sequence). The V segment lost 5 bases and the J segment 5 bases; nucleotides outside the gene matches: 10.

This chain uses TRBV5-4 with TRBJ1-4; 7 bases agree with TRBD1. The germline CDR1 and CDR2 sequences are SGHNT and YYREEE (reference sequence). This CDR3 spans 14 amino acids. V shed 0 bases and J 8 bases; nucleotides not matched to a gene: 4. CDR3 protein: CASSLDRGLEKLFF. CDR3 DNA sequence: TGTGCCAGCAGCTTGGACAGGGGTTTGGAAAAACTGTTTTTT. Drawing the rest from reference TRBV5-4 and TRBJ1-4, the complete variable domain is ETGVTQSPTHLIKTRGQQVTLRCSSQSGHNTVSWYQQALGQGPQFIFQYYREEENGRGNFPPRFSGLQFPNYSSELNVNALELDDSALYLCASSLDRGLEKLFFGSGTQLSVL.

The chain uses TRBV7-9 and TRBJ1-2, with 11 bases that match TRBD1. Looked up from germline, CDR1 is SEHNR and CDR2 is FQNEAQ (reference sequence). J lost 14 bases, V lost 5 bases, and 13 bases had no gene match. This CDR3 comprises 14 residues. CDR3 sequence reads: CASSGMSGQGVETF. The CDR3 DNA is TGTGCCAGCAGCGGCATGTCGGGACAGGGGGTTGAAACCTTC.

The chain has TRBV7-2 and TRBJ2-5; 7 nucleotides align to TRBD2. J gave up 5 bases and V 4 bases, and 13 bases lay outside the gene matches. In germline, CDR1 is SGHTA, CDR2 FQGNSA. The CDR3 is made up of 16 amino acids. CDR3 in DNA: TGTGCCAGCAGCTCCGGCAGGGCGGGAGTGGGGGAGACCCAGTACTTC. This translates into CASSSGRAGVGETQYF.

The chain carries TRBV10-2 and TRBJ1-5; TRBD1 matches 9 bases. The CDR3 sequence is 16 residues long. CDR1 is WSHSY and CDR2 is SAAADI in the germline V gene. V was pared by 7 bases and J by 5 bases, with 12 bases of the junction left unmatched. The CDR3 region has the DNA TGCGCCAGCAAGGACCCCGGGACAGGGTTCGATCAGCCCCAGCATTTT. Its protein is CASKDPGTGFDQPQHF.

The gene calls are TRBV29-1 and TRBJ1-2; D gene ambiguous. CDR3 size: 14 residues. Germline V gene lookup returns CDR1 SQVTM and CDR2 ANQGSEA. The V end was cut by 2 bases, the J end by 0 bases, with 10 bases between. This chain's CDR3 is CSVERPDTNYGYTF. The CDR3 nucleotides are TGCAGCGTTGAAAGGCCAGACACTAACTATGGCTACACCTTC.

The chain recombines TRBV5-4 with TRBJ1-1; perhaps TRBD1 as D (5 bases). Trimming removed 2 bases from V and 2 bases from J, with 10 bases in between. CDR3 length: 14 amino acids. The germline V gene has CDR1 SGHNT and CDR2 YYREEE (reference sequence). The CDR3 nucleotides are TGTGCCAGCAGCTTTCAGGGCGGCAACACTGAAGCTTTCTTT. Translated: CASSFQGGNTEAFF.

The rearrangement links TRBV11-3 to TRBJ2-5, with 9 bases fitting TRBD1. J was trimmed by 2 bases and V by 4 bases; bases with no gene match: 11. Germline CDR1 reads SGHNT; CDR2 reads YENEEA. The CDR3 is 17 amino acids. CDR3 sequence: CASSYWGQGVGQETQYF. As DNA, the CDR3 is TGTGCCAGCAGCTATTGGGGACAGGGAGTAGGACAAGAGACCCAGTACTTC.

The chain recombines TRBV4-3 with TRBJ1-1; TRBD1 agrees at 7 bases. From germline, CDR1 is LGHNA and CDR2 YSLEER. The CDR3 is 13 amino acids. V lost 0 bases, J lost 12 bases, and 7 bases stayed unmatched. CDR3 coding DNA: TGCGCCAGCAGCCAAGAGGGCGGGACAGAACCTTTCTTT. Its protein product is CASSQEGGTEPFF.